The rows below give T cell receptor beta chains drawn from one sample of a study of T-cell memory formation after mild COVID-19. TCRdb used MiXCR to reprocess the 5' RACE reads, holding one entry per CDR3 protein. The repertoire holds around 200,000 distinct CDR3 sequences, more than 25% seen once, with over 9.5% in the top ten. What was sequenced was PBMCs or a T cell subset sorted from them (not recorded which). The source is an adult woman who had mild COVID-19 (a few samples of this study predate the infection). Cell type and time point are not known. CDR3s include the opening cysteine and the closing phenylalanine or tryptophan. D genes are given only for firm matches. Only part of the rows carry a size: once, few, many, or a class if the clone is expanded.

clone size: .; V gene: TRBV30; J gene: TRBJ2-1; D gene: .; CDR3 protein: CAWTPSVRGPYNEQFF; CDR3 DNA: TGTGCCTGGACACCCTCGGTGCGGGGCCCCTACAATGAGCAGTTCTTC
clone size: few; V gene: TRBV12-3/TRBV12-4; J gene: TRBJ2-1; D gene: TRBD2; CDR3 protein: CASTLLAGGRHEQFF; CDR3 DNA: TGTGCCAGCACCCTTCTAGCGGGGGGGCGGCATGAGCAGTTCTTC
clone size: many; V gene: TRBV5-1; J gene: TRBJ2-7; D gene: .; CDR3 protein: CASRRDTYEQYF; CDR3 DNA: TGCGCCAGCAGAAGGGACACCTACGAGCAGTACTTC
clone size: .; V gene: TRBV7-9; J gene: TRBJ2-7; D gene: TRBD1; CDR3 protein: CASSHSGTGTHEQYF; CDR3 DNA: TGTGCCAGCAGTCATTCCGGGACAGGGACACACGAGCAGTACTTC
clone size: .; V gene: TRBV4-3; J gene: TRBJ2-1; D gene: TRBD2; CDR3 protein: CASSQGRLAGGIDEQFF; CDR3 DNA: TGCGCCAGCAGCCAAGGGCGACTAGCGGGAGGGATCGATGAGCAGTTCTTC
clone size: many; V gene: TRBV19; J gene: TRBJ2-3; D gene: .; CDR3 protein: CASSSLGTPTDTQYF; CDR3 DNA: TGTGCCAGTAGTTCCCTCGGGACCCCCACAGATACGCAGTATTTT
clone size: .; V gene: TRBV20-1; J gene: TRBJ2-7; D gene: .; CDR3 protein: CSARDTHPSYEQYF; CDR3 DNA: TGCAGTGCTAGGGACACCCACCCCTCCTACGAGCAGTACTTC
clone size: .; V gene: TRBV7-2; J gene: TRBJ1-4; D gene: .; CDR3 protein: CASSAAGTNEKLFF; CDR3 DNA: TGTGCCAGCAGCGCCGCCGGGACTAATGAAAAACTGTTTTTT
clone size: many; V gene: TRBV7-8; J gene: TRBJ2-1; D gene: .; CDR3 protein: CASSLGQTYNEQFF; CDR3 DNA: TGTGCCAGCAGCTTAGGCCAGACCTACAATGAGCAGTTCTTC
clone size: .; V gene: TRBV19; J gene: TRBJ2-7; D gene: .; CDR3 protein: CASSLAGVEYEQYF; CDR3 DNA: TGTGCCAGTAGTCTCGCAGGGGTCGAGTACGAGCAGTACTTC
clone size: .; V gene: TRBV19; J gene: TRBJ1-2; D gene: .; CDR3 protein: CASFTVGGYTF; CDR3 DNA: TGTGCCAGTTTTACAGTGGGTGGCTACACCTTC
clone size: .; V gene: TRBV7-2; J gene: TRBJ2-3; D gene: TRBD2; CDR3 protein: CASSLGTSSDTQYF; CDR3 DNA: TGTGCCAGCAGCCTCGGGACTAGCAGCGATACGCAGTATTTT
clone size: few; V gene: TRBV12-3/TRBV12-4; J gene: TRBJ2-5; D gene: TRBD2; CDR3 protein: CASSPAGGSQETQYF; CDR3 DNA: TGTGCCAGCAGTCCCGCCGGCGGGAGCCAAGAGACCCAGTACTTC
clone size: once; V gene: TRBV18; J gene: TRBJ2-7; D gene: .; CDR3 protein: CASSPRLRDEQYF; CDR3 DNA: TGTGCCAGCTCACCACGACTTAGGGACGAGCAGTACTTC
clone size: .; V gene: TRBV6-4; J gene: TRBJ2-5; D gene: .; CDR3 protein: CASSEPLSQSGQETQYF; CDR3 DNA: TGTGCCAGCAGTGAACCCCTCTCCCAGTCGGGTCAAGAGACCCAGTACTTC
clone size: few; V gene: TRBV18; J gene: TRBJ1-6; D gene: .; CDR3 protein: CASSPVDSRDSPLHF; CDR3 DNA: TGTGCCAGCTCACCAGTTGACAGCCGAGATTCACCCCTCCACTTT
clone size: .; V gene: TRBV9; J gene: TRBJ2-3; D gene: TRBD1; CDR3 protein: CASSVAATGVVDTQYF; CDR3 DNA: TGTGCCAGCAGCGTCGCCGCGACAGGGGTTGTGGATACGCAGTATTTT
clone size: .; V gene: TRBV3-1; J gene: TRBJ2-7; D gene: .; CDR3 protein: CASSRAGWGEQYF; CDR3 DNA: TGTGCCAGCAGCCGCGCCGGGTGGGGCGAGCAGTACTTC
clone size: .; V gene: TRBV7-8; J gene: TRBJ2-7; D gene: TRBD1; CDR3 protein: CASSSRRDRGSYEQYF; CDR3 DNA: TGTGCCAGCAGCTCTCGCCGGGACAGGGGATCCTACGAGCAGTACTTC
clone size: many; V gene: TRBV29-1; J gene: TRBJ2-3; D gene: .; CDR3 protein: CSPRITDTQYF; CDR3 DNA: TGCAGCCCCAGAATAACAGATACGCAGTATTTT
clone size: few; V gene: TRBV3-1; J gene: TRBJ2-4; D gene: TRBD2; CDR3 protein: CASSRGTSGGVAKNIQYF; CDR3 DNA: TGTGCCAGCAGCCGTGGGACTAGCGGGGGGGTAGCCAAAAACATTCAGTACTTC
clone size: .; V gene: TRBV7-9; J gene: TRBJ2-3; D gene: .; CDR3 protein: CASSRRGFSDTQYF; CDR3 DNA: TGTGCCAGCAGCCGCCGGGGTTTCAGCGATACGCAGTATTTT
clone size: .; V gene: TRBV5-1; J gene: TRBJ2-1; D gene: TRBD2; CDR3 protein: CASSLGVAGGRYNEQFF; CDR3 DNA: TGCGCCAGCAGCTTGGGGGTAGCGGGAGGGCGCTACAATGAGCAGTTCTTC
clone size: .; V gene: TRBV2; J gene: TRBJ1-1; D gene: .; CDR3 protein: CASRNFPGLEAFF; CDR3 DNA: TGTGCCAGCAGGAACTTCCCGGGCCTCGAAGCTTTCTTT
clone size: .; V gene: TRBV29-1; J gene: TRBJ2-5; D gene: .; CDR3 protein: CSVEAPPDTAGTQYF; CDR3 DNA: TGCAGCGTTGAGGCCCCTCCCGACACGGCGGGGACCCAGTACTTC
clone size: .; V gene: TRBV9; J gene: TRBJ2-5; D gene: .; CDR3 protein: CASSVDDRQETQYF; CDR3 DNA: TGTGCCAGCAGCGTAGATGACAGGCAAGAGACCCAGTACTTC
clone size: .; V gene: TRBV5-1; J gene: TRBJ2-3; D gene: .; CDR3 protein: CASSRGGLHTDTQYF; CDR3 DNA: TGCGCCAGCAGTAGGGGGGGGTTACACACAGATACGCAGTATTTT
clone size: few; V gene: TRBV5-1; J gene: TRBJ2-1; D gene: TRBD2; CDR3 protein: CASNSAGGPSYNEQFF; CDR3 DNA: TGCGCCAGCAATTCGGCGGGAGGGCCTTCCTACAATGAGCAGTTCTTC
clone size: few; V gene: TRBV6-5; J gene: TRBJ2-7; D gene: .; CDR3 protein: CASSRGGPYEQYF; CDR3 DNA: TGTGCCAGCAGCCGGGGAGGCCCCTACGAGCAGTACTTC
clone size: .; V gene: TRBV29-1; J gene: TRBJ2-2; D gene: TRBD2; CDR3 protein: CSVLAGQNTGELFF; CDR3 DNA: TGCAGCGTTCTAGCGGGGCAGAACACCGGGGAGCTGTTTTTT
clone size: few; V gene: TRBV7-9; J gene: TRBJ2-1; D gene: TRBD2; CDR3 protein: CASSYPPGLAGGTRYNEQFF; CDR3 DNA: TGTGCCAGCAGCTACCCACCGGGACTAGCGGGAGGGACCCGATACAATGAGCAGTTCTTC
clone size: .; V gene: TRBV27; J gene: TRBJ2-7; D gene: TRBD2; CDR3 protein: CASSSHASGKSSEQYF; CDR3 DNA: TGTGCCAGCAGCTCCCATGCCAGCGGGAAATCGTCCGAGCAGTACTTC
clone size: .; V gene: TRBV7-9; J gene: TRBJ1-2; D gene: TRBD1; CDR3 protein: CASSLGQGDIYGYTF; CDR3 DNA: TGTGCCAGCAGCTTAGGACAGGGGGACATCTATGGCTACACCTTC
clone size: .; V gene: TRBV5-1; J gene: TRBJ2-1; D gene: TRBD1; CDR3 protein: CASSLGQGADEQFF; CDR3 DNA: TGCGCCAGCAGCTTAGGACAGGGGGCAGATGAGCAGTTCTTC
clone size: .; V gene: TRBV7-3; J gene: TRBJ2-2; D gene: .; CDR3 protein: CASSSGGKNTGELFF; CDR3 DNA: TGTGCCAGCAGCTCAGGGGGGAAGAACACCGGGGAGCTGTTTTTT
clone size: .; V gene: TRBV7-9; J gene: TRBJ1-4; D gene: .; CDR3 protein: CASSSIRTEWGEKLFF; CDR3 DNA: TGTGCCAGCAGCTCGATTCGGACGGAGTGGGGTGAAAAACTGTTTTTT
clone size: .; V gene: TRBV5-1; J gene: TRBJ2-7; D gene: .; CDR3 protein: CASSLARGYSYEQYF; CDR3 DNA: TGCGCCAGCAGCTTGGCACGTGGCTACTCCTACGAGCAGTACTTC
clone size: few; V gene: TRBV7-8; J gene: TRBJ1-5; D gene: .; CDR3 protein: CASSLSDFGGQPQHF; CDR3 DNA: TGTGCCAGCAGCTTATCTGATTTCGGGGGTCAGCCCCAGCATTTT
clone size: .; V gene: TRBV5-1; J gene: TRBJ2-7; D gene: TRBD2; CDR3 protein: CASSRGAGVSYEQYF; CDR3 DNA: TGCGCCAGCAGCCGAGGGGCGGGAGTCTCCTACGAGCAGTACTTC
clone size: .; V gene: TRBV7-9; J gene: TRBJ2-3; D gene: .; CDR3 protein: CASSLKGSTDTQYF; CDR3 DNA: TGTGCCAGCAGCTTGAAGGGTAGCACAGATACGCAGTATTTT
clone size: .; V gene: TRBV29-1; J gene: TRBJ2-3; D gene: .; CDR3 protein: CSVRTTLGADTQYF; CDR3 DNA: TGCAGCGTTAGAACCACACTAGGAGCAGATACGCAGTATTTT
clone size: .; V gene: TRBV7-8; J gene: TRBJ1-6; D gene: .; CDR3 protein: CASSPFTAQGNSPLHF; CDR3 DNA: TGTGCCAGCAGCCCATTCACGGCACAGGGCAATTCACCCCTCCACTTT
clone size: .; V gene: TRBV10-2; J gene: TRBJ2-2; D gene: TRBD1; CDR3 protein: CASSGRDRGVPNTGELFF; CDR3 DNA: TGCGCCAGCAGTGGTCGGGACAGGGGTGTCCCGAACACCGGGGAGCTGTTTTTT
clone size: .; V gene: TRBV9; J gene: TRBJ2-1; D gene: TRBD2; CDR3 protein: CASSTQGLVRADEQFF; CDR3 DNA: TGTGCCAGCAGCACCCAAGGACTAGTCAGGGCCGATGAGCAGTTCTTC
clone size: few; V gene: TRBV6-5; J gene: TRBJ2-2; D gene: TRBD1; CDR3 protein: CASSPPGTGDTGELFF; CDR3 DNA: TGTGCCAGCTCCCCCCCCGGGACAGGGGACACCGGGGAGCTGTTTTTT
clone size: .; V gene: TRBV30; J gene: TRBJ2-7; D gene: TRBD2; CDR3 protein: CAWRTSGTYEQYF; CDR3 DNA: TGTGCCTGGAGGACTAGCGGTACCTACGAGCAGTACTTC
clone size: .; V gene: TRBV12-3/TRBV12-4; J gene: TRBJ2-1; D gene: .; CDR3 protein: CASTRSLRQFF; CDR3 DNA: TGTGCCAGCACCCGGAGCCTAAGGCAGTTCTTC
clone size: .; V gene: TRBV2; J gene: TRBJ2-2; D gene: TRBD1; CDR3 protein: CASSRDRNTGELFF; CDR3 DNA: TGTGCCAGCAGTCGGGACAGGAACACCGGGGAGCTGTTTTTT
clone size: .; V gene: TRBV9; J gene: TRBJ2-3; D gene: .; CDR3 protein: CASSGRDSLGDTQYF; CDR3 DNA: TGTGCCAGCAGCGGAAGGGACTCCCTGGGGGATACGCAGTATTTT
clone size: .; V gene: TRBV5-1; J gene: TRBJ2-3; D gene: TRBD1; CDR3 protein: CASGTGGAGSTDTQYF; CDR3 DNA: TGCGCCAGTGGGACAGGGGGCGCGGGGAGCACAGATACGCAGTATTTT